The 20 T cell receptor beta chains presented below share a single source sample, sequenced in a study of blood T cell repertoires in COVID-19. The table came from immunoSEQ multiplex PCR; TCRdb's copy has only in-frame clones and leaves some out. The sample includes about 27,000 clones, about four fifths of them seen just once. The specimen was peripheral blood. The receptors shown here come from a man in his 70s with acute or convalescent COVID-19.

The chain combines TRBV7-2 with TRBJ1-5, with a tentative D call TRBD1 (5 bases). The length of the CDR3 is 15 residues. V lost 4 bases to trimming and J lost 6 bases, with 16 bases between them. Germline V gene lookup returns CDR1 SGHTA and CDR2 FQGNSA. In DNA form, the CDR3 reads TGTGCCAGCAGCTGGCGGTGGGGGGAGGGTCAGCCCCAGCATTTT. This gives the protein CASSWRWGEGQPQHF.

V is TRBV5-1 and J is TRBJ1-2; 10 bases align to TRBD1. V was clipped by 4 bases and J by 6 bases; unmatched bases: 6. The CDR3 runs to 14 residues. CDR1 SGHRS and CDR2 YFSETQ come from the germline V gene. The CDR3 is CASSAGTGANGYTF. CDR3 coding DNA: TGCGCCAGCAGCGCCGGGACAGGGGCAAATGGCTACACCTTC.

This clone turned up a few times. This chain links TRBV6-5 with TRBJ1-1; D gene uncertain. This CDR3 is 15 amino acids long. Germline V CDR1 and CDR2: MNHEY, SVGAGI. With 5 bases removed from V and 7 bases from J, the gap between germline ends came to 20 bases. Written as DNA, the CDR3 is TGTGCCAGCAGTAAGATCGAGGGTGTGGTAGTTGAAGCTTTCTTT. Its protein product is CASSKIEGVVVEAFF.

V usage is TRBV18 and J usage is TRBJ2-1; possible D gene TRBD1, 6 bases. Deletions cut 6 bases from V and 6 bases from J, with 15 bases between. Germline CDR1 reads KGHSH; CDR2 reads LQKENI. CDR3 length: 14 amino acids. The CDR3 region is CASSQGTLGNEQFF. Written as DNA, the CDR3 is TGTGCCAGCTCCCAGGGGACCTTGGGCAATGAGCAGTTCTTC.

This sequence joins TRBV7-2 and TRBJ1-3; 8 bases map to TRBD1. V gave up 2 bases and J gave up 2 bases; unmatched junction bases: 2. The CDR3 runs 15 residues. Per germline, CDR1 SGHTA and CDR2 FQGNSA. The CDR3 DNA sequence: TGTGCCAGCAGCTTACGGACAGGGACTGGAAACACCATATATTTT. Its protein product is CASSLRTGTGNTIYF. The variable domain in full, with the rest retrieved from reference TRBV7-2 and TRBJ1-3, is GAGVSQSPSNKVTEKGKDVELRCDPISGHTALYWYRQSLGQGLEFLIYFQGNSAPDKSGLPSDRFSAERTGGSVSTLTIQRTQQEDSAVYLCASSLRTGTGNTIYFGEGSWLTVV.

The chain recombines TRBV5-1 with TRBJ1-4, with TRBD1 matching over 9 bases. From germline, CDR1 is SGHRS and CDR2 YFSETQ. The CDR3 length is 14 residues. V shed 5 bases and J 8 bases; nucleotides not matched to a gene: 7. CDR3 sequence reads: CASSTGQGQEKLFF. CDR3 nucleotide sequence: TGCGCCAGCAGTACCGGACAGGGGCAGGAAAAACTGTTTTTT. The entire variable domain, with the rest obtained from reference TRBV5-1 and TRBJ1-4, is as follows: KAGVTQTPRYLIKTRGQQVTLSCSPISGHRSVSWYQQTPGQGLQFLFEYFSETQRNKGNFPGRFSGRQFSNSRSEMNVSTLELGDSALYLCASSTGQGQEKLFFGSGTQLSVL.

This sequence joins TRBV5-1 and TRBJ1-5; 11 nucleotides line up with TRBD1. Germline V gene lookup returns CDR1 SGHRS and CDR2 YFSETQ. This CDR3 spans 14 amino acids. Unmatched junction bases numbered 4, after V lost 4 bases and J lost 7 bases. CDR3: CASSPGQGGQPQHF. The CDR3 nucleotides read TGCGCCAGCAGCCCGGGACAGGGGGGACAGCCCCAGCATTTT.

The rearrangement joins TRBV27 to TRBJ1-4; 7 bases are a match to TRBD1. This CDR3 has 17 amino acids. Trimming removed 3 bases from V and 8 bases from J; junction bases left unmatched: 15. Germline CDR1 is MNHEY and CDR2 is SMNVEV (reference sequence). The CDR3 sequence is CASSFKPPGGGREKLFF. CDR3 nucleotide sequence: TGTGCCAGCAGTTTTAAACCCCCGGGAGGGGGCAGGGAAAAACTGTTTTTT.

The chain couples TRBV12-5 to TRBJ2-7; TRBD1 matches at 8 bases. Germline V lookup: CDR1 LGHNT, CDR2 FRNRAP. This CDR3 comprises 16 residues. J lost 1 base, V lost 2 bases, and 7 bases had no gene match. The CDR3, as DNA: TGTGCTAGTGGTTTGATATCAGGGGGCTCGTCCTACGAGCAGTACTTC. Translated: CASGLISGGSSYEQYF.

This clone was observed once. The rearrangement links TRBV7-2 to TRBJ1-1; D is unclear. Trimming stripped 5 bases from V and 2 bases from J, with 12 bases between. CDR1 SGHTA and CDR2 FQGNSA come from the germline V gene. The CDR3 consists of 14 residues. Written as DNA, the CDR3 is TGTGCCAGCAGCCATCAGCGGGGTAACACTGAAGCTTTCTTT. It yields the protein CASSHQRGNTEAFF.

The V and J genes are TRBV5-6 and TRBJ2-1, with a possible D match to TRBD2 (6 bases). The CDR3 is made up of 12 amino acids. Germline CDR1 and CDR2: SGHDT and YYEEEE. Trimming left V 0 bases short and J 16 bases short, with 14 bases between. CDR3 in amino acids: CASSLASGVGFF. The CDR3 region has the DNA TGTGCCAGCAGCTTGGCGTCGGGGGTAGGATTCTTC.

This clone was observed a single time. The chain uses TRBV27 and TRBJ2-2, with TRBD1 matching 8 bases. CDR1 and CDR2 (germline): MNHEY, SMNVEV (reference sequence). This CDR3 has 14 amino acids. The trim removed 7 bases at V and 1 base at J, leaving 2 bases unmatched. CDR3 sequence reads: CASTGQVNTGELFF. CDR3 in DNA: TGTGCCAGCACGGGACAGGTGAACACCGGGGAGCTGTTTTTT.

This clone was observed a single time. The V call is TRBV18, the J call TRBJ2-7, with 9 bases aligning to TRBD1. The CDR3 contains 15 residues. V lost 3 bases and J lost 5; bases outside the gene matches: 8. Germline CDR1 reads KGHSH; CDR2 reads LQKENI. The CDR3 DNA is TGTGCCAGCTCACCCTTCCCGGGACAGGGTAACGAGCAGTACTTC. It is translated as CASSPFPGQGNEQYF.

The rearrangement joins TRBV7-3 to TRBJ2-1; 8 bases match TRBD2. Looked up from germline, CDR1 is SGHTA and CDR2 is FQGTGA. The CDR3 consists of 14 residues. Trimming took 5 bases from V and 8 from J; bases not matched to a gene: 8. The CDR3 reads CASSPTSVSDEQFF. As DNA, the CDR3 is TGTGCCAGCAGCCCGACTAGCGTGTCTGATGAGCAGTTCTTC.

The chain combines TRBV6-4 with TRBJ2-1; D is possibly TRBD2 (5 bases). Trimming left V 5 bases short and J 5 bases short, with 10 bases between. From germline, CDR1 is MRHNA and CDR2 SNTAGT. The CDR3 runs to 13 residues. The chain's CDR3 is CASSRSGNNEQFF. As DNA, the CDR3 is TGTGCCAGCAGTAGGAGCGGTAACAATGAGCAGTTCTTC.

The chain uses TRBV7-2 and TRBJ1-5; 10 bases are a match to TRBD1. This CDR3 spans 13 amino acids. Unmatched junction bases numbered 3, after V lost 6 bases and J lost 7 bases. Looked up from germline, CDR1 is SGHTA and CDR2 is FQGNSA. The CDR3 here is CASSTGQGQPQHF. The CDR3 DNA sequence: TGTGCCAGCAGTACGGGACAGGGGCAGCCCCAGCATTTT.

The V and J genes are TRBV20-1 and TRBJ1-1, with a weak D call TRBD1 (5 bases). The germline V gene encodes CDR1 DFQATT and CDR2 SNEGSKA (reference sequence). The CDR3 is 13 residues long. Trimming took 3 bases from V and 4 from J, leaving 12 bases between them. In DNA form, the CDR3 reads TGCAGTGCTAGTATGGTTAGGGGCACTGAAGCTTTCTTT. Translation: CSASMVRGTEAFF.

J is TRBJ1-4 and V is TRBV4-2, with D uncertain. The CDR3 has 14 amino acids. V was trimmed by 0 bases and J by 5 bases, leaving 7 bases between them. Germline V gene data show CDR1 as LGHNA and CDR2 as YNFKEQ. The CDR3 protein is CASSQERVNEKLFF. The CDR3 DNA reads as TGTGCCAGCAGCCAAGAACGGGTCAATGAAAAACTGTTTTTT.

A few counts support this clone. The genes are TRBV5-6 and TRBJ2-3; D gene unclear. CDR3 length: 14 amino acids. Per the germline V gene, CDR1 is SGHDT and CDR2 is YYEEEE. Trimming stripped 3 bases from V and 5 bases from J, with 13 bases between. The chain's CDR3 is CASSYAELIDTQYF. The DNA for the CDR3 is TGTGCCAGCAGCTACGCTGAACTGATAGATACGCAGTATTTT.

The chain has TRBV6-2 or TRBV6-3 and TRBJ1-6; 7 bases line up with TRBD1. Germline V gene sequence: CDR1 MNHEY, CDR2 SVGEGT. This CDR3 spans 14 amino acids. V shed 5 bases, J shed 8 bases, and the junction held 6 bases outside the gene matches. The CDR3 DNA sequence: TGTGCCAGCAGTAGTCGACAGGGTTATTCACCCCTCCACTTT. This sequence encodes CASSSRQGYSPLHF.